Listed here are 32 T cell receptor beta chains from one sample, sequenced in a study of T cell repertoires in cytomegalovirus infection. One entry per CDR3 protein results from TCRdb running MiXCR on the reads. The data contain 340,000 or so distinct CDR3 sequences, roughly 25% of them seen just once; the ten biggest clones take up 13%. Antigen specificity for these receptors is unknown. Sequenced here: cultured PBMCs, sampled from culture after CMV antigen stimulation. All receptors derive from a human donor in good health (CMV status not recorded). Some clones in this sample may be carry-over from other donors' samples.

At least ten counts were recorded for this clonotype. The CDR3 reads CASSPAGTRPYNEQFF. CDR3 sequence (DNA): TGTGCCAGCAGTCCAGCCGGGACTAGACCTTACAATGAGCAGTTCTTC. The rearrangement joins TRBV12-3 or TRBV12-4 to TRBJ2-1, with TRBD2 identical over 8 bases. J was trimmed by 4 bases and V by 5 bases; bases with no gene match: 10. This CDR3 contains 16 residues.

For this clonotype: It may be a read error: a sequence one base away is much more abundant. The chain carries TRBV11-2 and TRBJ2-3, with D perhaps TRBD2 (6 bases). CDR1 and CDR2 (germline): SGHAT, FQNNGV. The CDR3 has 16 residues. With 1 base removed from V and 5 bases from J, the gap between germline ends came to 16 bases. CDR3 sequence (DNA): TGTGCCAGCAGCTTAGTGTCAGGGACTGTAGTAGATACGCAGTATTTT. It codes for CASSLVSGTVVDTQYF.

The chain uses TRBV6-5 and TRBJ1-2; 10 nucleotides match TRBD1. Germline trimming cut 2 bases from V and 6 bases from J; bases unmatched to any gene: 6. Per germline, CDR1 MNHEY and CDR2 SVGAGI. The CDR3 covers 15 residues. CDR3 bases: TGTGCCAGCAGTTACGGGACAGGGGTAGAGAATGGCTACACCTTC. It specifies CASSYGTGVENGYTF.

The chain is built from TRBV6-4 and TRBJ1-2, with 8 bases fitting TRBD1. The CDR3 contains 14 residues. V trimming: 2 bases; J trimming: 8 bases; junction bases outside the gene matches: 7. Germline V lookup: CDR1 MRHNA, CDR2 SNTAGT. The CDR3 loop is CASSDEGTGEGYTF. In DNA form, the CDR3 reads TGTGCCAGCAGTGACGAGGGGACAGGTGAAGGCTACACCTTC.

This clonotype has ten or more counts. This chain connects TRBV7-2 to TRBJ1-1; D possibly corresponds to TRBD1 (5 bases). The V end lost 4 bases, the J end lost 1 base, and 10 bases lay between the germline ends. This CDR3 has 14 amino acids. Per germline, CDR1 SGHTA and CDR2 FQGNSA. CDR3 amino acids: CASSSMGRNTEAFF. The CDR3 DNA reads TGTGCCAGCAGCTCAATGGGACGGAACACTGAAGCTTTCTTT.

This rearrangement joins TRBV6-1 to TRBJ2-7; D call uncertain. Germline values: CDR1 MNHNS, CDR2 SASEGT. V lost 6 bases, J lost 4 bases, and 7 bases lay in between. The CDR3 is made up of 11 amino acids. CDR3 DNA: TGTGCCAGCAGGGACGGTTACGAGCAGTACGTC. Amino acid sequence: CASRDGYEQYV.

This clonotype has a handful of counts. The chain carries TRBV6-6 and TRBJ2-7, with 10 bases identical to TRBD1. Losses at the gene ends were 7 bases for V and 10 bases for J; bases not matched to a gene: 10. The length of the CDR3 is 13 residues. Germline V CDR1 and CDR2: MNHNY, SVGAGI (reference sequence). CDR3 bases: TGTGCCAGCACTAACCCCGGGACAGGGGTCCAGTACTTC. Translating gives CASTNPGTGVQYF.

This chain uses TRBV7-6 with TRBJ2-5; maybe TRBD2 (5 bases). Trimming cost V 3 bases and J 6 bases, with 11 bases left between them. Germline V gene lookup returns CDR1 SGHVS and CDR2 FNYEAQ. CDR3 size: 13 residues. The CDR3 is CASSLDSGKTQYF. CDR3 sequence (DNA): TGTGCCAGCAGCTTGGACTCGGGGAAGACCCAGTACTTC.

This clonotype showed up many times. The V and J genes are TRBV7-2 and TRBJ2-6, with D hard to call. The CDR3 extends over 14 amino acids. The germline CDR1 and CDR2 sequences are SGHTA and FQGNSA. V lost 1 base, J lost 2 bases, and 3 bases lay in between. As DNA, the CDR3 is TGTGCCAGCAGCTTAGTAACTGGGGCCAACGTCCTGACTTTC. It specifies CASSLVTGANVLTF.

In this sample, this clonotype turned up a few times. The rearrangement uses TRBV6-4 and TRBJ2-3; weak D call: TRBD1 (6 bases). Germline V gene lookup returns CDR1 MRHNA and CDR2 SNTAGT. V shed 5 bases and J shed 3 bases, with 18 bases lying between them. This CDR3 spans 16 amino acids. The CDR3 protein is CASSPQWTVGTDTQYF. For the CDR3, the DNA is TGTGCCAGCAGTCCCCAATGGACAGTAGGAACAGATACGCAGTATTTT.

This clonotype was observed at least ten times. The genes are TRBV29-1 and TRBJ1-2; D not resolved. The CDR3 loop spans 11 amino acids. The germline gives CDR1 SQVTM, CDR2 ANQGSEA. The CDR3 bases are TGCGCGGAGGGTGGGATCTATGGCTACACCTTC. This codes for CAEGGIYGYTF.

The chain carries TRBV27 and TRBJ1-5; D is possibly TRBD1 (5 bases). Trimming shortened V by 4 bases and J by 1 base, and 11 bases separated the two germline ends. Germline values: CDR1 MNHEY, CDR2 SMNVEV (reference sequence). The CDR3 totals 15 residues. DNA for the CDR3: TGTGCCAGCAGTTGGGCGGGGGGGAGCAATCAGCCCCAGCATTTT. Its translation is CASSWAGGSNQPQHF.

The chain couples TRBV5-4 to TRBJ2-7; 7 nucleotides line up with TRBD1. Germline CDR1 SGHNT, CDR2 YYREEE (reference sequence). The J segment lost 4 bases and the V segment lost 3 bases, leaving 13 bases of the junction unmatched. This CDR3 has 16 amino acids. In DNA, the CDR3 is TGTGCCAGCAGCTCGGTCGGACAGGTGAGAGGGTACGAGCAGTACTTC. Protein: CASSSVGQVRGYEQYF.

V is TRBV6-5 and J is TRBJ1-4, with TRBD1 matching over 7 bases. V was clipped by 11 bases and J by 6 bases; unmatched bases: 9. The CDR3 has 13 residues. CDR1 MNHEY and CDR2 SVGAGI come from the germline V gene. CDR3 DNA sequence: TGTGCCGGACAAACCGACAGGGATGAAAAACTGTTTTTT. This translates into CAGQTDRDEKLFF.

This clonotype is categorized as medium-sized. The chain links TRBV24-1 to TRBJ2-2; 10 bases match TRBD1. Germline CDR1 and CDR2: KGHDR and SFDVKD. V shed 3 bases and J 0 bases; nucleotides not matched to a gene: 3. The CDR3 extends over 17 amino acids. The CDR3 is CATSDLTGGPNTGELFF. CDR3 DNA: TGTGCCACCAGTGATCTGACAGGGGGCCCGAACACCGGGGAGCTGTTTTTT.

The rearrangement links TRBV18 to TRBJ2-5; weak D call: TRBD1 (5 bases). The CDR3 consists of 14 residues. Germline-derived CDR1 and CDR2 are KGHSH and LQKENI. V gave up 2 bases and J gave up 3 bases, with 10 bases separating them. The CDR3 bases are TGTGCCAGCTCACCATTGCAGGGCGAAGAGACCCAGTACTTC. Translating it yields CASSPLQGEETQYF. Based on the CDR3 plus reference TRBV18 and TRBJ2-5, the full variable domain is NAGVMQNPRHLVRRRGQEARLRCSPMKGHSHVYWYRQLPEEGLKFMVYLQKENIIDESGMPKERFSAEFPKEGPSILRIQQVVRGDSAAYFCASSPLQGEETQYFGPGTRLLVL.

The J gene is TRBJ2-7, the V gene TRBV28; D is possibly TRBD1 (7 bases). The CDR3 runs to 15 residues. Germline V gene data show CDR1 as MDHEN and CDR2 as SYDVKM. Trimming took off 4 bases at V and 5 bases at J, with 18 bases between the two ends. Here the CDR3 reads CASSSLGGQGDEQYF. The CDR3 DNA sequence: TGTGCCAGCAGTTCCCTTGGAGGGCAGGGGGACGAGCAGTACTTC.

The chain uses TRBV7-9 and TRBJ1-1; D not resolved. The CDR3 loop spans 14 amino acids. Trimming stripped 2 bases from V and 10 bases from J, with 17 bases between. Germline CDR1 and CDR2: SEHNR and FQNEAQ (reference sequence). CDR3 nucleotides: TGTGCCAGCAGCTTAATGAACAATTTCGCGGGAGCTTTCTTT. It translates to CASSLMNNFAGAFF.

This clonotype was picked up many times. The DNA for the CDR3 is TGTGCCAGCAGCTTGGGAAAGCGACGCAACACCGGGGAGCTGTTTTTT. Translating gives CASSLGKRRNTGELFF. This chain uses TRBV7-2 with TRBJ2-2; D call uncertain. Germline-derived CDR1 and CDR2 are SGHTA and FQGNSA. V was clipped by 3 bases and J by 2 bases, with 13 bases between them. CDR3 size: 16 residues.

This clonotype was counted a few times. The genes are TRBV7-2 and TRBJ2-4; weak D call: TRBD2 (6 bases). This CDR3 spans 13 amino acids. Trimming left V 4 bases short and J 9 bases short, with 13 bases between. CDR1 and CDR2 (germline): SGHTA, FQGNSA. The CDR3 nucleotides are TGTGCCAGCAGCTCGGGTCCCGGGGGCATTCAGTACTTC. Its protein product is CASSSGPGGIQYF.

Only a few counts were recorded for this clonotype. The gene calls are TRBV6-6 and TRBJ1-1; TRBD1 agrees at 10 bases. Germline V lookup: CDR1 MNHNY, CDR2 SVGAGI (reference sequence). The CDR3 is 22 amino acids. The ends lost 4 bases at V and 3 bases at J; junction bases unmatched: 26. This chain's CDR3 is CASSSVLRQGALGAPRHTEAFF. In nucleotides, the CDR3 is TGTGCCAGCAGTTCCGTTCTTCGACAGGGGGCACTGGGGGCTCCCCGGCACACTGAAGCTTTCTTT.

The chain employs TRBV5-4 and TRBJ1-5; maybe TRBD1 (5 bases). The CDR3 covers 16 residues. Germline V lookup: CDR1 SGHNT, CDR2 YYREEE (reference sequence). The V gene lost 3 bases and the J gene lost 0 bases, with 13 bases spanning the gap. The CDR3 reads CASSWGTGDSNQPQHF. The DNA for the CDR3 is TGTGCCAGCAGCTGGGGGACCGGGGATAGCAATCAGCCCCAGCATTTT.

The CDR3 DNA reads as TGTGCCACCAGCACAGGGGAGCCTAATGAAAAACTGTTTTTT. Translation: CATSTGEPNEKLFF. This chain joins TRBV15 and TRBJ1-4; D may be TRBD1 (6 bases). Trimming took off 4 bases at V and 3 bases at J, with 9 bases between the two ends. CDR1 LNHNV and CDR2 YYDKDF come from the germline V gene (reference sequence). The CDR3 contains 14 residues.

This clonotype has ten or more counts. V is TRBV10-3 and J is TRBJ2-7, with D unresolved. The germline V gene encodes CDR1 ENHRY and CDR2 SYGVKD. This CDR3 region has 13 residues. With 3 bases removed from V and 5 bases from J, the gap between germline ends came to 11 bases. The CDR3 spells CAISESGIDEQYF. In DNA, the CDR3 is TGTGCCATCAGTGAATCTGGGATAGACGAGCAGTACTTC.

CDR3 in DNA: TGTGCCAGCAGCCATGGGACAGGGGGCCAAGCTTTCTTT. This codes for CASSHGTGGQAFF. The gene calls are TRBV27 and TRBJ1-1; 12 bases are a match to TRBD1. There are 13 residues in the CDR3. The J segment lost 9 bases and the V segment lost 6 bases, leaving 5 bases of the junction unmatched. Germline CDR1 is MNHEY and CDR2 is SMNVEV (reference sequence).

A note on this clonotype: No conserved phenylalanine or tryptophan is present at the end of the CDR3, so a read error is the likely explanation. No DNA is shown, since the ends of the CDR3 on it are uncertain; the CDR3 is the one TCRdb lists. The chain is built from TRBV5-4 and TRBJ1-6; the table names TRBD1, a call not compared with the DNA. Both ends counted, the CDR3 spans 11 residues. Per germline, CDR1 SGHNT and CDR2 YYREEE (reference sequence). CDR3 amino acids: CASSPWDCPRS.

This chain links TRBV4-1 with TRBJ1-2, with 9 bases fitting TRBD1. CDR3 length: 19 amino acids. Germline CDR1 and CDR2: MGHRA and YSYEKL. After removal of 6 bases from V and 4 bases from J, the junction contained 21 bases not matched to a gene. The CDR3 here is CASRSPGQGQGRFRYGYTF. In nucleotides, the CDR3 is TGCGCCAGCAGATCTCCGGGCCAGGGACAGGGAAGGTTCCGCTATGGCTACACCTTC.

The DNA of the CDR3 is TGTGCCAGCAGCTTGGCCGCGACAGGGCCCTACGAGCAGTACTTC. Protein: CASSLAATGPYEQYF. The rearrangement uses TRBV5-4 and TRBJ2-7; TRBD1 agrees at 7 bases. Germline V gene lookup returns CDR1 SGHNT and CDR2 YYREEE (reference sequence). There are 15 residues in the CDR3. V gave up 0 bases and J gave up 2 bases; unmatched junction bases: 5. Together with reference TRBV5-4 and TRBJ2-7, the CDR3 gives the full variable domain: ETGVTQSPTHLIKTRGQQVTLRCSSQSGHNTVSWYQQALGQGPQFIFQYYREEENGRGNFPPRFSGLQFPNYSSELNVNALELDDSALYLCASSLAATGPYEQYFGPGTRLTVT.

V is TRBV10-3 and J is TRBJ2-5; tentatively, D is TRBD2 (5 bases). Germline CDR1 reads ENHRY; CDR2 reads SYGVKD. The V end lost 3 bases, the J end lost 4 bases, and 15 bases lay between the germline ends. The CDR3 is made up of 15 amino acids. This CDR3 reads CAISEGSGAVETQYF. CDR3 nucleotide sequence: TGTGCCATCAGTGAAGGTTCCGGAGCGGTAGAGACCCAGTACTTC.

The chain joins TRBV6-2 or TRBV6-3 to TRBJ2-3, with TRBD2 matching 9 bases. J gave up 4 bases and V 10 bases, and 9 bases lay outside the gene matches. In germline, CDR1 is MNHEY, CDR2 SVGEGT. CDR3 size: 14 residues. DNA of the CDR3: TGTGCCACCCATAGCGGGAGTACCGCAGATACGCAGTATTTT. Translating gives CATHSGSTADTQYF.

The table lists this clonotype with many counts. J is TRBJ2-1 and V is TRBV7-6; weak D call: TRBD2 (6 bases). CDR3 length equals 16 residues. The germline V gene encodes CDR1 SGHVS and CDR2 FNYEAQ. V was trimmed by 4 bases and J by 4 bases, leaving 17 bases between them. The CDR3 spells CASSSRTTSSYNEQFF. The CDR3 bases are TGTGCCAGCAGCTCCCGGACGACTAGTTCGTACAATGAGCAGTTCTTC.

The V and J genes are TRBV24-1 and TRBJ2-2, with D perhaps TRBD1 (6 bases). The germline V gene has CDR1 KGHDR and CDR2 SFDVKD. CDR3 length equals 14 residues. Trimming shortened V by 4 bases and J by 7 bases, and 12 bases separated the two germline ends. The chain's CDR3 is CATSDPRGFGELFF. CDR3 in DNA: TGTGCCACCAGTGACCCGAGGGGGTTCGGGGAGCTGTTTTTT.